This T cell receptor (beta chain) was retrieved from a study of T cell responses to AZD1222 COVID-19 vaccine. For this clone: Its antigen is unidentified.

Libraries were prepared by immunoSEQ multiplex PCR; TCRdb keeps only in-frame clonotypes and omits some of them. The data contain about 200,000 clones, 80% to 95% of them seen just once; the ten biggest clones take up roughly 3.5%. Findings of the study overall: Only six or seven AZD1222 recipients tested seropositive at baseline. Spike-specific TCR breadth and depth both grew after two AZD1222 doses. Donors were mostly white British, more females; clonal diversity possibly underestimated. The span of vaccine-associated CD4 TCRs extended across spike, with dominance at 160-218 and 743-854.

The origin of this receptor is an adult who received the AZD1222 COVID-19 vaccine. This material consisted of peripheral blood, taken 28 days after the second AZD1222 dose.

CDR3 sequence (DNA): TGTGCCATCAGTGAGTCGTCAGTGAGGGATGAGCAGTTCTTC. Its protein product is CAISESSVRDEQFF. V and J are TRBV10-3 and TRBJ2-1, with D possibly matching TRBD2 (5 bases). The CDR3 extends over 14 amino acids. From germline, CDR1 is ENHRY and CDR2 SYGVKD. V was cut by 0 bases and J by 8 bases, with 11 bases left in between.